A single sample is the source of the 30 T cell receptor beta chains below, sequenced in a study of blood T cell repertoires in COVID-19. Assay: immunoSEQ multiplex PCR; the TCRdb copy retains only in-frame clones and omits some. The repertoire holds around 130,000 clones, 77% seen once, with 7.9% in the top ten. Input material: peripheral blood. All receptors come from a human donor in a cohort sampled during active COVID-19.

The CDR3 here is CASSPGTSVYEQYF. The CDR3 nucleotides are TGCGCCAGCAGCCCCGGGACTAGCGTCTACGAGCAGTACTTC. The chain has TRBV5-1 and TRBJ2-7; 10 bases agree with TRBD2. V was clipped by 4 bases and J by 3 bases; unmatched bases: 4. Germline loops: CDR1 SGHRS, CDR2 YFSETQ. The CDR3 is 14 amino acids.

CDR3 loop: CASSISGDSPLHF. The CDR3 DNA reads as TGTGCCAGTAGTATTTCGGGTGATTCACCCCTCCACTTT. The chain carries TRBV19 and TRBJ1-6; no firm D call. This CDR3 contains 13 residues. Germline V gene sequence: CDR1 LNHDA, CDR2 SQIVND (reference sequence). Trimming took 3 bases from V and 8 from J, leaving 8 bases between them. The variable domain in full, completed from reference TRBV19 and TRBJ1-6, reads DGGITQSPKYLFRKEGQNVTLSCEQNLNHDAMYWYRQDPGQGLRLIYYSQIVNDFQKGDIAEGYSVSREKKESFPLTVTSAQKNPTAFYLCASSISGDSPLHFGNGTRLTVT.

The chain has TRBV27 and TRBJ2-1, with D tentatively TRBD2 (6 bases). Germline assignment: CDR1 MNHEY and CDR2 SMNVEV (reference sequence). V was shortened by 1 base and J by 0 bases, with 10 bases between the two germline ends. The CDR3 has 16 residues. This CDR3 is CASSLLGSGSYNEQFF. The CDR3 DNA sequence: TGTGCCAGCAGTTTATTAGGTAGCGGCTCCTACAATGAGCAGTTCTTC.

This clone showed up just once. The J gene is TRBJ1-2, the V gene TRBV15; D is uncertain. CDR3 size: 13 residues. Trimming pared 1 base from V and 1 base from J, leaving 4 bases between. CDR1 is LNHNV and CDR2 is YYDKDF in the germline V gene (reference sequence). The DNA of the CDR3 is TGTGCCACCAGCAGAGCGGGTAACTATGGCTACACCTTC. This sequence encodes CATSRAGNYGYTF.

This clone was seen more than once but under ten times. The V gene is TRBV30, the J gene TRBJ2-7, with TRBD2 matching 9 bases. This CDR3 region has 14 residues. The germline V gene has CDR1 GTSNPN and CDR2 SVGIG (reference sequence). V was pared by 5 bases and J by 4 bases, with 9 bases of the junction left unmatched. CDR3: CAWLVRRGGYEQYF. DNA of the CDR3: TGTGCCTGGTTGGTCCGGCGGGGGGGGTACGAGCAGTACTTC.

The gene calls are TRBV4-1 and TRBJ2-7, with D maybe TRBD2 (5 bases). In germline, CDR1 is MGHRA, CDR2 YSYEKL. V was shortened by 4 bases and J by 0 bases, with 7 bases between the two germline ends. CDR3 size: 13 residues. The CDR3 sequence is CASSLGSSYEQYF. The CDR3 region has the DNA TGCGCCAGCAGCCTAGGGAGCTCCTACGAGCAGTACTTC.

In this sample, this clone turned up once. This sequence joins TRBV2 and TRBJ2-1, with D possibly TRBD2 on 6 matching bases. Germline V gene sequence: CDR1 SNHLY, CDR2 FYNNEI. The V end was cut by 2 bases, the J end by 6 bases, with 14 bases between. CDR3 length: 15 residues. The CDR3 nucleotides are TGTGCCAGCAGTGAAACCGGGGTGCGGGGCAATGAGCAGTTCTTC. As protein: CASSETGVRGNEQFF.

V usage is TRBV21-1 and J usage is TRBJ2-4; the D segment call TRBD2 is taken from the table without a DNA check. TRBV21-1 is a listed pseudogene. The CDR3 consists of 19 residues. In nucleotides, the CDR3 is TGTGCCAGCAGCAAATCTGCGGTAGGTAGTCTTCTAGCCAAAAACATTCAGTACTTC. Its protein is CASSKSAVGSLLAKNIQYF.

In its sample, this clone was seen many times. The rearrangement uses TRBV7-9 and TRBJ1-2; 7 bases line up with TRBD1. V gave up 6 bases and J gave up 8 bases; unmatched junction bases: 6. The CDR3 loop spans 12 amino acids. Germline CDR1 reads SEHNR; CDR2 reads FQNEAQ (reference sequence). The CDR3 bases are TGTGCCAGCAGTAGACAGGGTAGGGGCTACACCTTC. Protein: CASSRQGRGYTF. Supplemented by reference TRBV7-9 and TRBJ1-2, the full variable domain reads DTGVSQNPRHKITKRGQNVTFRCDPISEHNRLYWYRQTLGQGPEFLTYFQNEAQLEKSRLLSDRFSAERPKGSFSTLEIQRTEQGDSAMYLCASSRQGRGYTFGSGTRLTVV.

Concerning this clone itself: The germline gene is not matched at one end of the junction; a read error may be the cause. The V gene is TRBV7-7, the J gene TRBJ2-1; TRBD2 might be the D (5 bases). Looked up from germline, CDR1 is SSHAT and CDR2 is FNYEAQ (reference sequence). This CDR3 contains 15 residues. This CDR3 reads CASSLSRGAYNEQFF. CDR3 DNA: TGTGCTAGCAGCCTCAGCCGGGGAGCCTACAATGAGCAGTTCTTC.

Turning to this clone: A far bigger clonotype differs at one base, so this is likely a read error. CDR3 protein: CASSLGTGIGEQYF. In DNA form, the CDR3 reads TGTGCCAGCAGCTTGGGGACAGGGATCGGCGAGCAGTACTTC. The chain employs TRBV5-6 and TRBJ2-7, with TRBD1 matching 8 bases. V lost 0 bases to trimming and J lost 6 bases; unmatched junction nucleotides: 5. Germline CDR1 is SGHDT and CDR2 is YYEEEE. The CDR3 runs 14 residues. Full variable domain (outside the CDR3, taken from reference TRBV5-6 and TRBJ2-7): DAGVTQSPTHLIKTRGQQVTLRCSPKSGHDTVSWYQQALGQGPQFIFQYYEEEERQRGNFPDRFSGHQFPNYSSELNVNALLLGDSALYLCASSLGTGIGEQYFGPGTRLTVT.

The chain uses TRBV5-6 and TRBJ2-5, with D perhaps TRBD1 (5 bases). The CDR3 is 17 amino acids. Trimming cost V 1 base and J 5 bases, with 21 bases left between them. Germline lookup yields CDR1 SGHDT and CDR2 YYEEEE. CDR3 region: CASSLWWGPSSRETQYF. The CDR3 DNA sequence: TGTGCCAGCAGCTTGTGGTGGGGCCCCTCAAGTAGGGAGACCCAGTACTTC. Based on the CDR3 plus reference TRBV5-6 and TRBJ2-5, the full variable domain is DAGVTQSPTHLIKTRGQQVTLRCSPKSGHDTVSWYQQALGQGPQFIFQYYEEEERQRGNFPDRFSGHQFPNYSSELNVNALLLGDSALYLCASSLWWGPSSRETQYFGPGTRLLVL.

The rearrangement joins TRBV5-1 to TRBJ2-7; 11 bases are shared with TRBD2. CDR1 is SGHRS and CDR2 is YFSETQ in the germline V gene. The ends lost 4 bases at V and 5 bases at J; junction bases unmatched: 8. CDR3 size: 15 residues. The CDR3 DNA reads TGCGCCAGCAGCGGAGGGACTAGCGGAGACGACGAGCAGTACTTC. Its protein is CASSGGTSGDDEQYF.

J is TRBJ2-7 and V is TRBV6-5, with 9 bases identical to TRBD2. This CDR3 is built from 15 residues. Germline V gene sequence: CDR1 MNHEY, CDR2 SVGAGI. The J segment lost 3 bases and the V segment lost 8 bases, leaving 11 bases of the junction unmatched. CDR3 sequence (DNA): TGTGCCAGCCTTAAGCTTTTAGCGGGAGACTACGAGCAGTACTTC. Translation: CASLKLLAGDYEQYF.

This clone came up once. The chain is built from TRBV5-1 and TRBJ2-7, with 11 bases aligning to TRBD2. V was pared by 6 bases and J by 2 bases, with 7 bases of the junction left unmatched. This CDR3 spans 15 amino acids. Germline-derived CDR1 and CDR2 are SGHRS and YFSETQ. The CDR3 loop reads CASTQGLAETYEQYF. Here the CDR3 DNA reads TGCGCCAGCACCCAGGGACTAGCGGAGACCTACGAGCAGTACTTC.

This clone was seen once. The rearrangement uses TRBV3-1 (or the pseudogene TRBV3-2) and TRBJ2-5, with 10 bases that match TRBD2. After removal of 0 bases from V and 2 bases from J, the junction contained 3 bases not matched to a gene. CDR1 is LGHDT, CDR2 YNNKEL, per germline (reference sequence). This CDR3 has 16 amino acids. This CDR3 is CASSQDIAGGQETQYF. In nucleotides, the CDR3 is TGTGCCAGCAGCCAAGACATAGCGGGGGGTCAAGAGACCCAGTACTTC.

The chain joins TRBV28 to TRBJ1-2; TRBD1 matches 8 bases. Germline V lookup: CDR1 MDHEN, CDR2 SYDVKM. The V segment lost 4 bases and the J segment 4 bases; nucleotides outside the gene matches: 5. This CDR3 region has 14 residues. Written as DNA, the CDR3 is TGTGCCAGCAGTTCCCGAGGGACAGGCTATGGCTACACCTTC. Translation: CASSSRGTGYGYTF.

The J gene is TRBJ1-3, the V gene TRBV2; no definite D call. The length of the CDR3 is 14 residues. The germline V and J ends were trimmed by 5 bases and 0 bases, with 8 bases remaining between them. The V gene's germline CDR1 is SNHLY and CDR2 FYNNEI. In nucleotides, the CDR3 is TGTGCCAGCAGTTCGCCAGACTCTGGAAACACCATATATTTT. It encodes CASSSPDSGNTIYF.

The chain uses TRBV5-1 and TRBJ1-1; perhaps TRBD1 as D (5 bases). CDR3 length: 16 amino acids. Trimming took 2 bases from V and 5 from J, leaving 19 bases between them. CDR1 is SGHRS and CDR2 is YFSETQ in the germline V gene. DNA for the CDR3: TGCGCCAGCAGCTTAGTCGCTGACAGCCAAAGGACTGAAGCTTTCTTT. Translated, it gives CASSLVADSQRTEAFF.

V and J are TRBV6-5 and TRBJ1-2; no definite D call. The germline gives CDR1 MNHEY, CDR2 SVGAGI. The CDR3 extends over 14 amino acids. V lost 2 bases and J lost 4, with 11 bases in between. This chain's CDR3 is CASSYSRAAYGYTF. DNA for the CDR3: TGTGCCAGCAGTTACAGCCGTGCCGCCTATGGCTACACCTTC.

This chain links TRBV7-9 with TRBJ2-7; the D is unclear. Looked up from germline, CDR1 is SEHNR and CDR2 is FQNEAQ (reference sequence). Trimming removed 3 bases from V and 5 bases from J, with 8 bases in between. There are 12 residues in the CDR3. The CDR3: CASSLRTDEQYF. As DNA, the CDR3 is TGTGCCAGCAGCTTGAGAACGGACGAGCAGTACTTC. Supplemented by reference TRBV7-9 and TRBJ2-7, the full variable domain reads DTGVSQNPRHKITKRGQNVTFRCDPISEHNRLYWYRQTLGQGPEFLTYFQNEAQLEKSRLLSDRFSAERPKGSFSTLEIQRTEQGDSAMYLCASSLRTDEQYFGPGTRLTVT.

V gene TRBV9 combines with J gene TRBJ1-2; 9 bases align to TRBD1. Germline V gene sequence: CDR1 SGDLS, CDR2 YYNGEE. This CDR3 is 14 amino acids long. With 4 bases clipped from V and 6 bases from J, the junction kept 7 bases outside the gene matches. The CDR3 is CASSLTGGFDGYTF. CDR3 DNA: TGTGCCAGCAGCTTAACAGGGGGCTTCGATGGCTACACCTTC.

CDR3 protein: CASSPHRVGNTIYF. CDR3 DNA: TGTGCCAGCAGCCCACACAGGGTCGGAAACACCATATATTTT. V is TRBV28 and J is TRBJ1-3, with a weak D call TRBD1 (6 bases). Germline CDR1 is MDHEN and CDR2 is SYDVKM. The ends were cut back, 6 bases at V and 4 bases at J, with 13 bases in the middle. The CDR3 is 14 residues long.

The genes are TRBV6-5 and TRBJ1-2; 7 nucleotides line up with TRBD1. There are 13 residues in the CDR3. Unmatched junction bases numbered 9, after V lost 4 bases and J lost 10 bases. Looked up from germline, CDR1 is MNHEY and CDR2 is SVGAGI. The CDR3 region is CASSLETGLDYTF. The CDR3 DNA is TGTGCCAGCAGTTTGGAGACAGGGTTGGACTACACCTTC.

The V and J genes are TRBV24-1 and TRBJ2-7; the D gene is possibly TRBD2 (5 bases). Deletions cut 12 bases from V and 7 bases from J, with 12 bases between. This CDR3 contains 10 residues. Looked up from germline, CDR1 is KGHDR and CDR2 is SFDVKD. The CDR3 bases are TGTGCCCTTACGGGAAGGGAGCAGTACTTC. Amino acid sequence: CALTGREQYF.

This sequence joins TRBV5-1 and TRBJ2-5; the match to TRBD2 covers 9 bases. This CDR3 spans 16 amino acids. Unmatched junction bases numbered 4, after V lost 1 base and J lost 0 bases. CDR1 SGHRS and CDR2 YFSETQ come from the germline V gene. The CDR3 bases are TGCGCCAGCAGCTTGTGGCGGGGGGGTCACCAAGAGACCCAGTACTTC. It encodes CASSLWRGGHQETQYF.

A few counts support this clone. The chain couples TRBV2 to TRBJ2-7; 7 bases fit TRBD1. V was pared by 1 base and J by 3 bases, with 6 bases of the junction left unmatched. Germline CDR1 reads SNHLY; CDR2 reads FYNNEI. This CDR3 contains 15 residues. The CDR3 bases are TGTGCCAGCAGTGAAGGAGGGGGACAGCTCTACGAGCAGTACTTC. Translation: CASSEGGGQLYEQYF.

CDR3 DNA sequence: TGTGCCAGCAGCTCCCTAGGGGGCGAGCAGTACTTC. Translating gives CASSSLGGEQYF. The rearrangement links TRBV13 to TRBJ2-7; a possible D gene is TRBD1 (6 bases). The CDR3 runs to 12 residues. Germline V gene sequence: CDR1 PRHDT, CDR2 FYEKMQ (reference sequence). The germline V and J ends were trimmed by 4 bases and 6 bases, with 10 bases remaining between them. Using reference TRBV13 and TRBJ2-7 for the parts outside the CDR3, the full variable domain is AAGVIQSPRHLIKEKRETATLKCYPIPRHDTVYWYQQGPGQDPQFLISFYEKMQSDKGSIPDRFSAQQFSDYHSELNMSSLELGDSALYFCASSSLGGEQYFGPGTRLTVT.

This clone was counted a few times. The chain uses TRBV5-1 and TRBJ2-7, with 8 bases matching TRBD1. The CDR3 consists of 15 residues. Germline loops: CDR1 SGHRS, CDR2 YFSETQ. The V segment lost 4 bases and the J segment 1 base; nucleotides outside the gene matches: 7. CDR3 DNA sequence: TGCGCCAGCAGCGGGGCCGGACAGGGATCCTACGAGCAGTACTTC. Translating gives CASSGAGQGSYEQYF.

The chain carries TRBV27 and TRBJ2-7, with D perhaps matching TRBD1 (5 bases). Germline V CDR1 and CDR2: MNHEY, SMNVEV (reference sequence). The CDR3 spans 15 residues. V dropped 2 bases and J dropped 2 bases, with 13 bases sitting between them. The CDR3 is CASSLIRAVPYEQYF. The CDR3 nucleotides are TGTGCCAGCAGTTTAATCAGGGCCGTCCCCTACGAGCAGTACTTC.